This TCR beta chain was identified in a study of T-cell reconstitution after alpha-beta-depleted transplantation in children. Unique molecular identifiers featured in how the TCRbeta library was prepared. Using its own MiXCR run on the PCR reads, TCRdb lists one record per CDR3 protein. Of hundreds of thousands of distinct CDR3 sequences detected, around 12% appear once; the ten largest clones hold approximately 2.9%. The CDR3 contains 18 residues. The trim removed 5 bases at V and 5 bases at J, leaving 10 bases unmatched. Germline CDR1 is SGHAT and CDR2 is FQNNGV. This clonotype was seen at least ten times.

The chain joins TRBV11-2 to TRBJ2-1, with 15 bases lining up with TRBD2. The specimen comprised PBMCs from the stem cell graft donor, sampled from the stem cell graft. The sequence derives from a human donor who donated a stem cell graft to a child with acute lymphoblastic leukemia. The CDR3 coding sequence is TGTGCCAGCAGCCGAAACGGACTAGCGGGAGGGCCAGACAATGAGCAGTTCTTC. Protein product: CASSRNGLAGGPDNEQFF.